A single sample is the source of the 7 T cell receptor beta chains below, sequenced in a study of cytomegalovirus exposure and HLA in healthy donors. Primers for the PCR totalled 60 Vbeta and 13 Jbeta. This table comes from immunoSEQ multiplex PCR, and its TCRdb copy is limited to in-frame clones, with some not included. The table shows 150,000 or so clones, with roughly 82% occurring only once. Sample: PBMCs. Receptor source: a male donor in good health and CMV-seropositive.

This chain connects TRBV21-1 to TRBJ2-5; TRBD1 is the table's D call and was not checked against the DNA. TRBV21-1 is reported as a pseudogene. The CDR3 extends over 16 amino acids. CDR3 coding DNA: TGTGCCAGCAGCGAACCTAAGGGGAACGCACAAGAGACCCAGTACTTC. Translating gives CASSEPKGNAQETQYF.

The V gene is TRBV27, the J gene TRBJ2-3; D uncertain. CDR1 is MNHEY and CDR2 is SMNVEV in the germline V gene (reference sequence). The CDR3 length is 13 residues. Deletions cut 2 bases from V and 2 bases from J, with 5 bases between. The CDR3 sequence is CASSLPLTDTQYF. The CDR3 DNA reads as TGTGCCAGCAGTTTACCACTCACAGATACGCAGTATTTT.

V usage is TRBV5-1 and J usage is TRBJ1-1; D is uncertain. CDR3 length equals 13 residues. V was pared by 2 bases and J by 6 bases, with 11 bases between. Germline values: CDR1 SGHRS, CDR2 YFSETQ. The CDR3 sequence: CASSFGERAEAFF. The CDR3 nucleotides read TGCGCCAGCAGCTTCGGAGAACGCGCTGAAGCTTTCTTT.

CDR3 amino acids: CASMPRRGTRGYTF. The CDR3 coding sequence is TGTGCCAGTATGCCCCGTAGGGGAACGCGAGGCTACACCTTC. The chain has TRBV19 and TRBJ1-2, with a weak D call TRBD1 (5 bases). Germline V gives CDR1 LNHDA, CDR2 SQIVND (reference sequence). There are 14 residues in the CDR3. Trimming left V 7 bases short and J 8 bases short, with 20 bases between.

J is TRBJ2-7 and V is TRBV18; D may be TRBD1 (6 bases). V lost 2 bases, J lost 5 bases, and 13 bases lay in between. Germline V gene lookup returns CDR1 KGHSH and CDR2 LQKENI. The CDR3 runs 14 residues. The CDR3 region is CASSPGQGWHEQYF. DNA of the CDR3: TGTGCCAGCTCACCAGGGCAGGGGTGGCACGAGCAGTACTTC.

This clone was recorded only once. This chain connects TRBV7-9 to TRBJ1-3, with a possible D match to TRBD1 (6 bases). CDR3 size: 17 residues. V was clipped by 1 base and J by 0 bases, with 13 bases between them. The germline gives CDR1 SEHNR, CDR2 FQNEAQ (reference sequence). The CDR3 reads CASSLERGYSSGNTIYF. The DNA for the CDR3 is TGTGCCAGCAGCTTAGAGAGGGGGTATTCCTCTGGAAACACCATATATTTT.

V usage is TRBV7-9 and J usage is TRBJ2-3, with a tentative D call TRBD1 (6 bases). V lost 5 bases to trimming and J lost 2 bases, with 17 bases between them. CDR1 is SEHNR and CDR2 is FQNEAQ in the germline V gene (reference sequence). The CDR3 extends over 16 amino acids. CDR3 sequence reads: CASSPTGLVSTDTQYF. The DNA of the CDR3 is TGTGCCAGCAGCCCTACAGGGCTCGTGTCCACAGATACGCAGTATTTT.